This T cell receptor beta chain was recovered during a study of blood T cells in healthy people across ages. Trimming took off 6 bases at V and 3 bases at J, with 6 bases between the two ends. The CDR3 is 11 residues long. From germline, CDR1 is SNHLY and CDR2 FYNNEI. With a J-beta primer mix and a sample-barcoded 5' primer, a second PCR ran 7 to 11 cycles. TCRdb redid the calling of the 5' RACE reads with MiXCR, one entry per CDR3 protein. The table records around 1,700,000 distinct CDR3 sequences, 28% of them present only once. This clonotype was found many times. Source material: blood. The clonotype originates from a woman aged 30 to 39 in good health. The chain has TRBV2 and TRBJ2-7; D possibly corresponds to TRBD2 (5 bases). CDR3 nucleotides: TGTGCCAGCAGCGCGGGCTACGAGCAGTACTTC. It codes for CASSAGYEQYF.